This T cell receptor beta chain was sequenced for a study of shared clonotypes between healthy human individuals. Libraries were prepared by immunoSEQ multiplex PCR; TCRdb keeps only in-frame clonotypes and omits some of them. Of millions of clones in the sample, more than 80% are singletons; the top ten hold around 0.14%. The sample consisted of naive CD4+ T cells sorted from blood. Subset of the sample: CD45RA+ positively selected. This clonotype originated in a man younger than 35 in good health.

DNA for the CDR3: TGTGCCAGCAGCCCCGGACTAGCGGGAGCGCGCGAGCAGTACTTC. Protein product: CASSPGLAGAREQYF. This sequence joins TRBV5-6 and TRBJ2-7; TRBD2 matches at 13 bases. V lost 4 bases to trimming and J lost 6 bases; unmatched junction nucleotides: 7. Germline V lookup: CDR1 SGHDT, CDR2 YYEEEE. The CDR3 extends over 15 amino acids.